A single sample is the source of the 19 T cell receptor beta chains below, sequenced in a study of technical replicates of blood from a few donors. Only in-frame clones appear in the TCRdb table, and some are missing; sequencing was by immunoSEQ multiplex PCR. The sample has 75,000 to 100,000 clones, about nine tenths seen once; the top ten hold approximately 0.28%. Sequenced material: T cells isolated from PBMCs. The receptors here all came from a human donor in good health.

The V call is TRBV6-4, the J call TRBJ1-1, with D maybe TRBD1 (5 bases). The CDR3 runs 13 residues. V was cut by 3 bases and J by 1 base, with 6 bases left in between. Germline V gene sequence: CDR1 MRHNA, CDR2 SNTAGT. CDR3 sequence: CASSEGGNTEAFF. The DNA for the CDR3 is TGTGCCAGCAGTGAGGGGGGGAACACTGAAGCTTTCTTT.

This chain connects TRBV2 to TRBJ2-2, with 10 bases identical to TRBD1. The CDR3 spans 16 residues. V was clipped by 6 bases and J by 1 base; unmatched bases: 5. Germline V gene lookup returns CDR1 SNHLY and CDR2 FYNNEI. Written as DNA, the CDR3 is TGTGCCAGCAGCTTATGGGACAGGGGGAACACCGGGGAGCTGTTTTTT. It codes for CASSLWDRGNTGELFF.

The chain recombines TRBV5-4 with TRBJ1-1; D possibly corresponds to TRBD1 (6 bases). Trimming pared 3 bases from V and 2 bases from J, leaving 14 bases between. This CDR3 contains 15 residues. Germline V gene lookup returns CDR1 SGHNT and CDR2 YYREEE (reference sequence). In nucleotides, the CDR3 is TGTGCCAGCAGCTCCGGGGGGGGGCTTAACACTGAAGCTTTCTTT. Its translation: CASSSGGGLNTEAFF.

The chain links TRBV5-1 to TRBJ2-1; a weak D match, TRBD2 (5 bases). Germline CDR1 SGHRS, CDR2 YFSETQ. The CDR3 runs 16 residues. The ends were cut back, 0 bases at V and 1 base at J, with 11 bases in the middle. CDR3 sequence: CASSLAGRGSYNEQFF. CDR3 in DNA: TGCGCCAGCAGCTTGGCCGGACGAGGGTCCTACAATGAGCAGTTCTTC.

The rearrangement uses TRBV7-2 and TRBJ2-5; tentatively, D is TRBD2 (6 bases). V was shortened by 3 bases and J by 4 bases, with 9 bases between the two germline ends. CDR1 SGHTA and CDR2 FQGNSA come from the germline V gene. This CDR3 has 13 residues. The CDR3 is CASSLGSGETQYF. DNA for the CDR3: TGTGCCAGCAGCTTGGGTAGCGGAGAGACCCAGTACTTC.

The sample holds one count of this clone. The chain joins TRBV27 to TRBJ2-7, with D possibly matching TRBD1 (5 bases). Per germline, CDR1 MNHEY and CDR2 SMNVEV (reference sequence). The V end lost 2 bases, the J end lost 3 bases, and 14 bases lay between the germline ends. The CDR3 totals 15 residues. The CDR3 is CASSLPSREGYEQYF. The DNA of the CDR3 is TGTGCCAGCAGTTTACCCTCCAGGGAAGGCTACGAGCAGTACTTC.

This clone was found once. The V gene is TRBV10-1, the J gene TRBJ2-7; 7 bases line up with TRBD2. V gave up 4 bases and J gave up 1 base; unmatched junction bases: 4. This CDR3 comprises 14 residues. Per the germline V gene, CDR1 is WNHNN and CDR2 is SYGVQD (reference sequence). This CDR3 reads CASSAGGESYEQYF. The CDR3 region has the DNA TGCGCCAGCAGTGCGGGGGGAGAATCCTACGAGCAGTACTTC.

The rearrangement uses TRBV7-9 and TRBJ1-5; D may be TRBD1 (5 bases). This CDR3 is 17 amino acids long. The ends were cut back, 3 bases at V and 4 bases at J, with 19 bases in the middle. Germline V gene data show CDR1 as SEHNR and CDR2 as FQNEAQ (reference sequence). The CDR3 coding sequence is TGTGCCAGCAGCTTTGATTTGGGTATTCAGGGTAATCAGCCCCAGCATTTT. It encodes CASSFDLGIQGNQPQHF.

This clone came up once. The CDR3 nucleotides are TGTGCCAGCAGTTTCAGGGGTCCCTATGGCTACACCTTC. It yields the protein CASSFRGPYGYTF. The genes are TRBV7-9 and TRBJ1-2, with TRBD1 as a possible D gene (6 bases). Germline-derived CDR1 and CDR2 are SEHNR and FQNEAQ (reference sequence). The length of the CDR3 is 13 residues. The germline V and J ends were trimmed by 6 bases and 4 bases, with 12 bases remaining between them. The full variable domain, in which reference TRBV7-9 and TRBJ1-2 provide the parts outside the CDR3, is DTGVSQNPRHKITKRGQNVTFRCDPISEHNRLYWYRQTLGQGPEFLTYFQNEAQLEKSRLLSDRFSAERPKGSFSTLEIQRTEQGDSAMYLCASSFRGPYGYTFGSGTRLTVV.

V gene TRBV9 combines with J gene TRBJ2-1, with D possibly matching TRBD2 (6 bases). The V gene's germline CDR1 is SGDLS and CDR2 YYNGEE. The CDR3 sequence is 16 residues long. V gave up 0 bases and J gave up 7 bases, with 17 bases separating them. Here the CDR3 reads CASSVVGPPGGNEQFF. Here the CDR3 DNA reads TGTGCCAGCAGCGTAGTCGGCCCCCCCGGAGGGAATGAGCAGTTCTTC.

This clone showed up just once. CDR3 in DNA: TGTGCCAGCAGCTTGCTTGCGCGGAGCTATGGCTACACCTTC. Protein sequence: CASSLLARSYGYTF. The chain is built from TRBV5-6 and TRBJ1-2; D is ambiguous. Trimming stripped 1 base from V and 4 bases from J, with 11 bases between. Germline CDR1 is SGHDT and CDR2 is YYEEEE. CDR3 size: 14 residues. Full variable domain (missing parts from reference TRBV5-6 and TRBJ1-2): DAGVTQSPTHLIKTRGQQVTLRCSPKSGHDTVSWYQQALGQGPQFIFQYYEEEERQRGNFPDRFSGHQFPNYSSELNVNALLLGDSALYLCASSLLARSYGYTFGSGTRLTVV.

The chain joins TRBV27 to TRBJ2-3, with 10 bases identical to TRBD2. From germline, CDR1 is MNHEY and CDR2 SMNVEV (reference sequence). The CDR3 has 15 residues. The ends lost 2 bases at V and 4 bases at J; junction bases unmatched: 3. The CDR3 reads CASSLLAGVSDTQYF. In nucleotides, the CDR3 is TGTGCCAGCAGTTTACTAGCGGGAGTTTCAGATACGCAGTATTTT.

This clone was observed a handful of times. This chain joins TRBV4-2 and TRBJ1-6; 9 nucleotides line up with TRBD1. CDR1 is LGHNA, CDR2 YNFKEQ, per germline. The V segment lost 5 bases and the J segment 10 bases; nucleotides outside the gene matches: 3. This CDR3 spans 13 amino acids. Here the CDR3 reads CASSAGQGSPLHF. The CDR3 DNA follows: TGTGCCAGCAGCGCGGGACAGGGCTCACCCCTCCACTTT.

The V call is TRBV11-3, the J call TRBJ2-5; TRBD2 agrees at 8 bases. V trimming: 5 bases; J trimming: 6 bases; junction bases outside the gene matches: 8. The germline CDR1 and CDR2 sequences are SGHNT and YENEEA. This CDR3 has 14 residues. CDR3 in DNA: TGTGCCAGCAGCGTGTCCGGGGGGGATCAGACCCAGTACTTC. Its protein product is CASSVSGGDQTQYF. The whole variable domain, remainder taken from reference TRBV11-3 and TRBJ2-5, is EAGVVQSPRYKIIEKKQPVAFWCNPISGHNTLYWYLQNLGQGPELLIRYENEEAVDDSQLPKDRFSAERLKGVDSTLKIQPAELGDSAVYLCASSVSGGDQTQYFGPGTRLLVL.

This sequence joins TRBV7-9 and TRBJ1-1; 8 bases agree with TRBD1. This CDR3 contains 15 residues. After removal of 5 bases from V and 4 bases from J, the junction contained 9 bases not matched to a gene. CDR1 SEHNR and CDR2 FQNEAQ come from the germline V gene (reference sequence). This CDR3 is CASSQPGGAGTEAFF. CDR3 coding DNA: TGTGCCAGCAGCCAACCAGGGGGCGCGGGCACTGAAGCTTTCTTT. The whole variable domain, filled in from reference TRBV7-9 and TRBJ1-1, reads DTGVSQNPRHKITKRGQNVTFRCDPISEHNRLYWYRQTLGQGPEFLTYFQNEAQLEKSRLLSDRFSAERPKGSFSTLEIQRTEQGDSAMYLCASSQPGGAGTEAFFGQGTRLTVV.

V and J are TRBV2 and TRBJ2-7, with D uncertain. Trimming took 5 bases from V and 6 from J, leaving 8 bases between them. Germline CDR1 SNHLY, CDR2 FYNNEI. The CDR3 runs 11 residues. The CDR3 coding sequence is TGTGCCAGCAGTCCTGTCCTCGAGCAGTACTTC. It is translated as CASSPVLEQYF. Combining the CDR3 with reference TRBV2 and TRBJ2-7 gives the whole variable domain EPEVTQTPSHQVTQMGQEVILRCVPISNHLYFYWYRQILGQKVEFLVSFYNNEISEKSEIFDDQFSVERPDGSNFTLKIRSTKLEDSAMYFCASSPVLEQYFGPGTRLTVT.

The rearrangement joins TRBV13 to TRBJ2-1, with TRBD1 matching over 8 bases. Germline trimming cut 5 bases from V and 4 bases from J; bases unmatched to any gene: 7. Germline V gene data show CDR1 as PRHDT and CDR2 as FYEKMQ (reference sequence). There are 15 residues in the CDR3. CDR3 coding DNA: TGTGCCAGCAGCCCGAGACAGGGGTTATACAATGAGCAGTTCTTC. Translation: CASSPRQGLYNEQFF.

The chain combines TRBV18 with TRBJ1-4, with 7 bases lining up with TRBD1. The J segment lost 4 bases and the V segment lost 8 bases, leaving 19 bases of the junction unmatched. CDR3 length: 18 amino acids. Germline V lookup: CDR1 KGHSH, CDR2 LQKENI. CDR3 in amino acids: CASQERRTAGGFNEKLFF. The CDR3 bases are TGTGCCAGCCAAGAGCGGCGGACGGCAGGGGGTTTTAATGAAAAACTGTTTTTT.

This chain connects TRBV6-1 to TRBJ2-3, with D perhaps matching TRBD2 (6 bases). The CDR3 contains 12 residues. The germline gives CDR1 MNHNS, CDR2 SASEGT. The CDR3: CAGGWGTDTQYF. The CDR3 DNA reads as TGTGCAGGAGGGTGGGGTACAGATACGCAGTATTTT.